This T cell receptor beta chain was sequenced in a study of blood T cell repertoires in COVID-19. Study in general: PBMCs, B-cell-depleted T cells, or T cells were the source of the cDNA or gDNA that made up the material.

During active infection, Seattle patients enrolled and were then monitored through disease. The CDR3 is 13 amino acids. The V end was cut by 1 base, the J end by 7 bases, with 5 bases between. Germline lookup yields CDR1 SGHVS and CDR2 FNYEAQ. Libraries were prepared by immunoSEQ multiplex PCR; TCRdb keeps only in-frame clonotypes and omits some of them. The sample holds 70,000 to 90,000 clones; approximately 86% are singletons and the top ten take under 6.5%. The TCR comes from a man older than 75 with COVID-19, enrolled during active disease. The chain combines TRBV7-6 with TRBJ1-6, with D hard to call. Sequenced material: peripheral blood. Here the CDR3 reads CASSLDTNSPLHF. The CDR3 nucleotides are TGTGCCAGCAGCTTAGACACCAATTCACCCCTCCACTTT.